The 25 T cell receptor beta chains below all came from one sample that was sequenced in a study of blood T cell repertoires in COVID-19. TCRdb keeps only in-frame clones here, not all; method: immunoSEQ multiplex PCR. This sample has fewer than 250,000 clones, with under 90% found just once. Specimen: PBMCs or T cells enriched from blood (not recorded which). The receptors here all came from a woman between 35 and 50 years old who had been exposed to COVID-19.

The V and J genes are TRBV24-1 and TRBJ1-2, with 8 nucleotides matching TRBD1. The junction had 2 bases not matched to a gene; V was cut back by 0 bases and J by 6 bases. This CDR3 is 14 amino acids long. In germline, CDR1 is KGHDR, CDR2 SFDVKD. CDR3 residues: CATSDLRTGNGYTF. The CDR3 coding sequence is TGTGCCACCAGTGATTTGCGGACAGGGAATGGCTACACCTTC.

The V gene is TRBV4-2, the J gene TRBJ2-3; 11 bases agree with TRBD2. After removal of 1 base from V and 6 bases from J, the junction contained 6 bases not matched to a gene. The germline CDR1 and CDR2 sequences are LGHNA and YNFKEQ. This CDR3 has 16 amino acids. CDR3 amino acids: CASSQVELAGGDTQYF. The CDR3 nucleotides are TGTGCCAGCAGCCAAGTAGAGTTAGCGGGGGGGGATACGCAGTATTTT.

The chain couples TRBV5-6 to TRBJ1-4; weak D call: TRBD1 (6 bases). Germline CDR1 is SGHDT and CDR2 is YYEEEE. There are 17 residues in the CDR3. V was clipped by 4 bases and J by 0 bases, with 16 bases between them. DNA of the CDR3: TGTGCCAGCAGCAGAAAGACAGGAGCGACAACTAATGAAAAACTGTTTTTT. This gives the protein CASSRKTGATTNEKLFF.

This sequence joins TRBV5-6 and TRBJ1-1; D gene unclear. The CDR3 length is 12 residues. V was trimmed by 5 bases and J by 12 bases, leaving 17 bases between them. Germline-derived CDR1 and CDR2 are SGHDT and YYEEEE. This CDR3 is CASRQPGLSSFF. CDR3 nucleotides: TGTGCCAGCAGACAACCGGGGTTATCGTCTTTCTTT.

This clone has only one observation. This chain uses TRBV5-1 with TRBJ2-1, with TRBD1 matching 7 bases. This CDR3 is built from 14 residues. CDR1 and CDR2 (germline): SGHRS, YFSETQ. V lost 0 bases and J lost 6; bases outside the gene matches: 3. The CDR3 nucleotides read TGCGCCAGCAGCTTGGGACAGGGTGGCAATGAGCAGTTCTTC. It yields the protein CASSLGQGGNEQFF.

The chain carries TRBV28 and TRBJ1-4, with TRBD1 matching over 8 bases. Trimming removed 8 bases from V and 6 bases from J; junction bases left unmatched: 2. From germline, CDR1 is MDHEN and CDR2 SYDVKM. This CDR3 is 12 amino acids long. CDR3 DNA: TGTGCCAGCGAGACAGGGGATGAAAAACTGTTTTTT. Its translation is CASETGDEKLFF.

The rearrangement uses TRBV5-4 and TRBJ1-2, with 7 positions matching TRBD1. V lost 0 bases, J lost 0 bases, and 2 bases stayed unmatched. This CDR3 is built from 15 residues. The germline V gene has CDR1 SGHNT and CDR2 YYREEE (reference sequence). CDR3 coding DNA: TGTGCCAGCAGCTTGGCACAGGGGACTAACTATGGCTACACCTTC. Translation: CASSLAQGTNYGYTF.

This clone was seen more than once but under ten times. The chain is built from TRBV5-1 and TRBJ1-4; D remains ambiguous. V dropped 2 bases and J dropped 2 bases, with 4 bases sitting between them. This CDR3 has 13 residues. The germline CDR1 and CDR2 sequences are SGHRS and YFSETQ. In nucleotides, the CDR3 is TGCGCCAGCAGCTTCGGGACTAATGAAAAACTGTTTTTT. Protein sequence: CASSFGTNEKLFF.

The rearrangement uses TRBV7-2 and TRBJ1-3; no firm D call. V was shortened by 6 bases and J by 4 bases, with 7 bases between the two germline ends. This CDR3 has 12 residues. Germline-derived CDR1 and CDR2 are SGHTA and FQGNSA. The CDR3 spells CASRQMGNTIYF. CDR3 coding DNA: TGTGCCAGCAGACAGATGGGAAACACCATATATTTT.

The chain has TRBV19 and TRBJ2-1, with 12 positions matching TRBD2. Germline V gene sequence: CDR1 LNHDA, CDR2 SQIVND (reference sequence). The CDR3 spans 17 residues. V trimming: 7 bases; J trimming: 4 bases; junction bases outside the gene matches: 11. In DNA, the CDR3 is TGTGCCAGTAAACCATGGGCTAGCGGGGGGGATTACAATGAGCAGTTCTTC. It encodes CASKPWASGGDYNEQFF. Full variable domain (remainder filled in from reference TRBV19 and TRBJ2-1): DGGITQSPKYLFRKEGQNVTLSCEQNLNHDAMYWYRQDPGQGLRLIYYSQIVNDFQKGDIAEGYSVSREKKESFPLTVTSAQKNPTAFYLCASKPWASGGDYNEQFFGPGTRLTVL.

The chain employs TRBV7-3 and TRBJ2-1; 8 bases line up with TRBD1. V lost 0 bases to trimming and J lost 5 bases; unmatched junction nucleotides: 12. The CDR3 spans 18 residues. Germline V gene lookup returns CDR1 SGHTA and CDR2 FQGTGA. The chain's CDR3 is CASSLTAGGRIGDNEQFF. The CDR3 region has the DNA TGTGCCAGCAGCTTAACTGCAGGGGGCAGGATCGGAGACAATGAGCAGTTCTTC.

This chain uses TRBV5-5 with TRBJ1-1; D remains unclear. Germline CDR1 SGHKS, CDR2 YYEKEE (reference sequence). The length of the CDR3 is 16 residues. The V end was cut by 1 base, the J end by 0 bases, with 13 bases between. The CDR3: CASSLNGIVMNTEAFF. In DNA form, the CDR3 reads TGTGCCAGCAGCTTGAACGGGATCGTTATGAACACTGAAGCTTTCTTT.

The rearrangement links TRBV28 to TRBJ2-7, with D perhaps matching TRBD1 (6 bases). The germline gives CDR1 MDHEN, CDR2 SYDVKM. The length of the CDR3 is 14 residues. V was trimmed by 3 bases and J by 7 bases, leaving 16 bases between them. The CDR3: CASSFLDSGTEQYF. CDR3 sequence (DNA): TGTGCCAGCAGTTTTTTGGACAGCGGAACGGAGCAGTACTTC.

Comments on this clone: The junction departs from the called germline gene at one end, perhaps through a read error. The chain combines TRBV18 with TRBJ1-6, with D hard to call. Germline V lookup: CDR1 KGHSH, CDR2 LQKENI. The CDR3 contains 14 residues. The CDR3 sequence is CASSPLLENSLLHF. The CDR3 DNA reads TGTGCCAGCTCACCATTATTGGAGAATTCACTCCTCCACTTT.

The chain carries TRBV7-2 and TRBJ2-7; weak D call: TRBD2 (6 bases). CDR3 length equals 14 residues. The V and J ends lost 5 bases and 3 bases respectively, with 14 bases between them. CDR1 and CDR2 (germline): SGHTA, FQGNSA. CDR3 protein: CASSPRPGSYEQYF. The CDR3 nucleotides are TGTGCCAGCAGCCCCCGCCCCGGGAGCTACGAGCAGTACTTC.

The chain combines TRBV4-3 with TRBJ1-5; TRBD1 might be the D (6 bases). Trimming took off 0 bases at V and 3 bases at J, with 15 bases between the two ends. Germline loops: CDR1 LGHNA, CDR2 YSLEER. The CDR3 consists of 17 residues. The CDR3 region has the DNA TGCGCCAGCAGCCAAGATGTACGACAGGCCCTCAATCAGCCCCAGCATTTT. This sequence encodes CASSQDVRQALNQPQHF.

The chain carries TRBV30 and TRBJ1-5, with D perhaps matching TRBD1 (5 bases). Germline CDR1 reads GTSNPN; CDR2 reads SVGIG (reference sequence). The CDR3 spans 15 residues. V lost 0 bases and J 0 bases, leaving 9 bases between the germline ends. CDR3 sequence (DNA): TGTGCCTGGAGTGTAAGGGGCAATAGCAATCAGCCCCAGCATTTT. Residues: CAWSVRGNSNQPQHF.

V gene TRBV10-3 combines with J gene TRBJ2-1; 7 bases fit TRBD2. From germline, CDR1 is ENHRY and CDR2 SYGVKD. V lost 0 bases and J lost 7; bases outside the gene matches: 9. This CDR3 has 16 amino acids. CDR3 amino acids: CAISESEAGSGNEQFF. CDR3 DNA sequence: TGTGCCATCAGTGAGTCAGAAGCGGGGTCGGGAAATGAGCAGTTCTTC.

V is TRBV3-1 (or the pseudogene TRBV3-2) and J is TRBJ2-1; 9 bases map to TRBD2. From germline, CDR1 is LGHDT and CDR2 YNNKEL (reference sequence). The junction had 3 bases not matched to a gene; V was cut back by 0 bases and J by 3 bases. The CDR3 has 16 amino acids. The DNA of the CDR3 is TGTGCCAGCAGCCAAGACCTAGCGGGGCTCTACAATGAGCAGTTCTTC. Residues: CASSQDLAGLYNEQFF.

This chain uses TRBV18 with TRBJ1-1; possible D gene TRBD1, 5 bases. V lost 1 base and J 1 base, leaving 10 bases between the germline ends. The CDR3 runs 15 residues. Per the germline V gene, CDR1 is KGHSH and CDR2 is LQKENI. Written as DNA, the CDR3 is TGTGCCAGCTCACCACTCCAGGGTCAGAACACTGAAGCTTTCTTT. This codes for CASSPLQGQNTEAFF.

This clone was detected only once. The gene calls are TRBV18 and TRBJ1-5, with D unresolved. The CDR3 consists of 16 residues. In germline, CDR1 is KGHSH, CDR2 LQKENI. Between the trimmed V and J ends, which lost 2 bases and 1 base, there was a span of 12 bases. The CDR3 reads CASSPVAGGSNQPQHF. CDR3 DNA: TGTGCCAGCTCACCAGTGGCGGGTGGGAGCAATCAGCCCCAGCATTTT.

Notes on this clone: The DNA is omitted, as the CDR3 cannot be located on it reliably, and the CDR3 follows TCRdb's listing. This sequence joins TRBV28 and TRBJ2-7; the listed D gene, TRBD1, was not tested against the DNA. Including both end residues, the CDR3 is 13 amino acids long. Germline loops: CDR1 MDHEN, CDR2 SYDVKM. The CDR3: CASSTSTGVEQYF.

This clone was seen a single time. V and J are TRBV3-1 (or the pseudogene TRBV3-2) and TRBJ2-5; D call uncertain. In germline, CDR1 is LGHDT, CDR2 YNNKEL (reference sequence). The CDR3 length is 14 residues. The ends were cut back, 4 bases at V and 0 bases at J, with 9 bases in the middle. The CDR3, as DNA: TGTGCCAGCAGCCGTCTATCTGACCAAGAGACCCAGTACTTC. Protein sequence: CASSRLSDQETQYF.

This clone came up once. The CDR3 loop is CASSVQGAGGYTF. The CDR3 DNA follows: TGTGCCAGCAGCGTACAGGGGGCGGGTGGCTACACCTTC. The chain joins TRBV7-8 to TRBJ1-2, with 9 bases that match TRBD1. The CDR3 has 13 amino acids. Germline CDR1 is SGHVS and CDR2 is FQNEAQ. Trimming at V came to 5 bases and at J to 7 bases, leaving 5 bases not matched to a gene.

This clone was detected a few times. The gene calls are TRBV27 and TRBJ2-3, with D tentatively TRBD1 (6 bases). The CDR3 sequence is 16 residues long. With 3 bases removed from V and 2 bases from J, the gap between germline ends came to 15 bases. Per germline, CDR1 MNHEY and CDR2 SMNVEV (reference sequence). CDR3 DNA: TGTGCCAGCAGTTTCCGGACAGTTGAAACCACAGATACGCAGTATTTT. Protein sequence: CASSFRTVETTDTQYF.